The 3 T cell receptor beta chains listed next were all sequenced from one sample in a study of cytomegalovirus exposure and HLA in healthy donors. A multiplex PCR was run with 60 Vbeta primers and 13 Jbeta primers. Generated by immunoSEQ multiplex PCR, the TCRdb table keeps only in-frame clones and is missing some. The sample lists around 200,000 clones; roughly four fifths were seen once. Sequenced: PBMCs. Receptor source: a man aged 25 to 40 in good health and CMV-seronegative.

The CDR3 protein is CASSYRDRGQGYTF. CDR3 bases: TGTGCCAGCAGCTACCGGGACAGGGGGCAAGGCTACACCTTC. The gene calls are TRBV7-2 and TRBJ1-2; 12 bases match TRBD1. V lost 4 bases and J lost 8; bases outside the gene matches: 5. The germline V gene has CDR1 SGHTA and CDR2 FQGNSA. This CDR3 region has 14 residues.

The chain uses TRBV29-1 and TRBJ2-1, with D maybe TRBD2 (7 bases). Germline V gene data show CDR1 as SQVTM and CDR2 as ANQGSEA. There are 14 residues in the CDR3. V shed 7 bases and J shed 2 bases, with 15 bases lying between them. CDR3 coding DNA: TGCAGCGGGTTGGGGGGGGCCACCTACAATGAGCAGTTCTTC. It encodes CSGLGGATYNEQFF.

The genes are TRBV28 and TRBJ2-3; 10 nucleotides match TRBD2. Germline V gene sequence: CDR1 MDHEN, CDR2 SYDVKM. The V gene end was trimmed by 4 bases and the J gene end by 5 bases; junction bases not matched to a gene: 9. The CDR3 is made up of 16 amino acids. The DNA of the CDR3 is TGTGCCAGCAGTTCAAGGACTAGCGGCAGGTTAGATACGCAGTATTTT. The encoded protein is CASSSRTSGRLDTQYF.